This TCR beta chain is from a study of blood T cell repertoires in COVID-19. Sequencing used immunoSEQ multiplex PCR; TCRdb keeps in-frame clones, though not all of them. The sample has more than 65,000 clones, roughly 84% seen once. CDR1 and CDR2 from the germline V gene are MGHRA and YSYEKL. V shed 6 bases, J shed 5 bases, and the junction held 13 bases outside the gene matches. CDR3 length: 16 residues. The chain joins TRBV4-1 to TRBJ2-3, with 8 positions matching TRBD2. Source material: peripheral blood. This clonotype was sampled from a middle-aged man with acute or convalescent COVID-19. The CDR3: CASRLRAGALLDTQYF. DNA for the CDR3: TGCGCCAGCAGACTCAGAGCGGGAGCCCTCCTAGATACGCAGTATTTT.